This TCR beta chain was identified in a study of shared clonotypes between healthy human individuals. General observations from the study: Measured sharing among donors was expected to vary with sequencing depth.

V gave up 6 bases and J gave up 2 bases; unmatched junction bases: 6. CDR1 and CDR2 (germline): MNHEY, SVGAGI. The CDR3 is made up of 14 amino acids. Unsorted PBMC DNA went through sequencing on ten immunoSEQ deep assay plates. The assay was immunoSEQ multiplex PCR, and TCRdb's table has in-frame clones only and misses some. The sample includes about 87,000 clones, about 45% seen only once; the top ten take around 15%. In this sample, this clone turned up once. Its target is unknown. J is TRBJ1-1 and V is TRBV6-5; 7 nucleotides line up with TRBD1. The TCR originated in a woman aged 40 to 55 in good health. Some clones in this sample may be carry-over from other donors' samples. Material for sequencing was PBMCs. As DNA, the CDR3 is TGTGCCAGCAGACCCCGACAGGGAAACACTGAAGCTTTCTTT. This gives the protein CASRPRQGNTEAFF.